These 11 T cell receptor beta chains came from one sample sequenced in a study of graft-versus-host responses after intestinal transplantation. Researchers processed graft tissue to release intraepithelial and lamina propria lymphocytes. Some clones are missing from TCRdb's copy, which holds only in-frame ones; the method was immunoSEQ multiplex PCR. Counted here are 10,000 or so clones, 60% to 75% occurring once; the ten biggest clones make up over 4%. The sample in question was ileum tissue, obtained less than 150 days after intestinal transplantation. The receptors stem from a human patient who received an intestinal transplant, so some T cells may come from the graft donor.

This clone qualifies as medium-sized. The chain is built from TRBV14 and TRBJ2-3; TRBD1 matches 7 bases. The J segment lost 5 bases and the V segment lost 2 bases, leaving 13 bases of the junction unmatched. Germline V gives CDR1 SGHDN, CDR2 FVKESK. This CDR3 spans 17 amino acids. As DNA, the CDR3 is TGTGCCAGCAGCCAACCCCCAACAGGGGCCTGGGGAGATACGCAGTATTTT. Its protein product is CASSQPPTGAWGDTQYF.

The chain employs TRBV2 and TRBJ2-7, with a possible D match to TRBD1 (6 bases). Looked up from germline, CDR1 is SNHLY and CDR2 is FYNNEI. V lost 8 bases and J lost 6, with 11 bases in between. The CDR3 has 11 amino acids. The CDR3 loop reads CASGGHLEQYF. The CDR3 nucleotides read TGTGCCAGCGGGGGACATCTCGAGCAGTACTTC. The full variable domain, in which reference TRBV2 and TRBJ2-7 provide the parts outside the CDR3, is EPEVTQTPSHQVTQMGQEVILRCVPISNHLYFYWYRQILGQKVEFLVSFYNNEISEKSEIFDDQFSVERPDGSNFTLKIRSTKLEDSAMYFCASGGHLEQYFGPGTRLTVT.

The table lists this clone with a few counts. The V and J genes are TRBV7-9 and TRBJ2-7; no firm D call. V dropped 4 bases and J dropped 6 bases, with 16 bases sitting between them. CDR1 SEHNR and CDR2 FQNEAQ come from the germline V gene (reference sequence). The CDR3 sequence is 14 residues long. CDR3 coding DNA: TGTGCCAGCAGCTATAATGCGGTCGTCGGCGAGCAGTACTTC. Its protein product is CASSYNAVVGEQYF.

In DNA form, the CDR3 reads TGTGCCAGCAGCCAAGTCTCGGGGGGGCCTTCCGAGCAGTACTTC. It is translated as CASSQVSGGPSEQYF. The chain employs TRBV7-2 and TRBJ2-7, with TRBD2 matching over 8 bases. This CDR3 is 15 amino acids long. The germline V gene has CDR1 SGHTA and CDR2 FQGNSA. V gave up 5 bases and J gave up 6 bases; unmatched junction bases: 12.

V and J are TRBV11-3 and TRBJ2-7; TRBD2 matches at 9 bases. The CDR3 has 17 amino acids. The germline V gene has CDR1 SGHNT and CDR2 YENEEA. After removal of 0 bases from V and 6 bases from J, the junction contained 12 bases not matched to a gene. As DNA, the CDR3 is TGTGCCAGCAGCTTAGACAGCGGGGGGCCCCTTCTCGGCGAGCAGTACTTC. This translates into CASSLDSGGPLLGEQYF.

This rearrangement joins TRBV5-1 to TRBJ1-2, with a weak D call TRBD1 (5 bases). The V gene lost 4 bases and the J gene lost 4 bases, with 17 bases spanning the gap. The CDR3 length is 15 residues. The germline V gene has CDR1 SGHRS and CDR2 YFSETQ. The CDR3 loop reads CASSNWKGQGYGYTF. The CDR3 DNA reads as TGCGCCAGCAGCAATTGGAAGGGCCAGGGCTATGGCTACACCTTC.

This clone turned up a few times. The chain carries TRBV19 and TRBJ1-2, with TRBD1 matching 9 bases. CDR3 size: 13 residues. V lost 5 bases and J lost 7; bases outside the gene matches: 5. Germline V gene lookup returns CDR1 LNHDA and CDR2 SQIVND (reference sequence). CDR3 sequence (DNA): TGTGCCAGTAGTCCCCGGGACAGGGCTGGCTACACCTTC. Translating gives CASSPRDRAGYTF.

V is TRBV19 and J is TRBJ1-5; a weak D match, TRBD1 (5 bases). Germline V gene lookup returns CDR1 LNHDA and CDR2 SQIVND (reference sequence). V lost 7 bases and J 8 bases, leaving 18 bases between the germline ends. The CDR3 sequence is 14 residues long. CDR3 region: CASKVWQGQKPQHF. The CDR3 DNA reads TGTGCCAGTAAGGTGTGGCAGGGCCAAAAGCCCCAGCATTTT.

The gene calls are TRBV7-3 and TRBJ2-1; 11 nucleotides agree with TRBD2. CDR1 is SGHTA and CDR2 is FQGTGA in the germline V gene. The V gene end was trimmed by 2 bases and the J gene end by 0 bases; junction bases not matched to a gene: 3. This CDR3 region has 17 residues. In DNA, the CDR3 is TGTGCCAGCAGCTTAGCTAGCGGGGGGAGCTCCTACAATGAGCAGTTCTTC. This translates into CASSLASGGSSYNEQFF.

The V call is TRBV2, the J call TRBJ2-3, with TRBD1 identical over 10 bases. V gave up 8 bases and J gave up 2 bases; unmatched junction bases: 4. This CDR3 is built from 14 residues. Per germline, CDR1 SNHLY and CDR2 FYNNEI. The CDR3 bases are TGTGCCAGCGGGGGGACAGGGGTCACAGATACGCAGTATTTT. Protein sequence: CASGGTGVTDTQYF.

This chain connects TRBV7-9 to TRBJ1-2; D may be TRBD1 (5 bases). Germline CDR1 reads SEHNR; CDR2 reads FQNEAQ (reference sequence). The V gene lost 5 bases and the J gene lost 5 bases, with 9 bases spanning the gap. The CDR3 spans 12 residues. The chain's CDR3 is CASSPDSYGYTF. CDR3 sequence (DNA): TGTGCCAGCAGCCCCGACAGTTATGGCTACACCTTC.